The rows below give T cell receptor beta chains drawn from one sample of a study of Tregs in tolerant kidney transplant recipients. Generated by immunoSEQ multiplex PCR, the TCRdb table keeps only in-frame clones and is missing some. In the table there are 15,000 to 20,000 clones, about 57% of which are singletons. No antigen has been assigned to these receptors. The sequencing sample was made of Tregs from blood cultured with allogeneic cells. The source is a human donor in good health. The CDR3 runs from the conserved cysteine through the conserved F or W. The D gene is left open where the match is weak. Size is omitted from some rows. Given values are once, few, many or a class for expanded clones.

D: NA
J: TRBJ2-3
size: NA
V: TRBV5-6
length: 16
CDR3: CASSPAGWENTDTQYF
DNA: TGTGCCAGCAGCCCGGCGGGATGGGAAAACACAGATACGCAGTATTTT

D: NA
J: TRBJ2-7
size: few
V: TRBV7-8
length: 15
CDR3: CASSLGDSPDYEQYF
DNA: TGTGCCAGCAGCTTGGGGGACTCTCCTGACTACGAGCAGTACTTC

D: NA
J: TRBJ2-2
size: NA
V: TRBV6-5
length: 14
CDR3: CASRRGIGTGELFF
DNA: TGTGCCAGCAGAAGAGGAATTGGCACCGGGGAGCTGTTTTTT

D: NA
J: TRBJ1-1
size: NA
V: TRBV18
length: 15
CDR3: CASSPPAGMDTEAFF
DNA: TGTGCCAGCTCACCACCAGCAGGGATGGACACTGAAGCTTTCTTT

D: NA
J: TRBJ2-3
size: once
V: TRBV5-1
length: 14
CDR3: CASSLDRVGDTQYF
DNA: TGCGCCAGCAGCTTGGACAGGGTTGGAGATACGCAGTATTTT

D: TRBD1
J: TRBJ1-3
size: NA
V: TRBV4-1
length: 18
CDR3: CASSLKGAGGASGNTIYF
DNA: TGCGCCAGCAGCCTTAAAGGGGCAGGGGGTGCGTCTGGAAACACCATATATTTT

D: TRBD2
J: TRBJ2-7
size: many
V: TRBV4-2
length: 17
CDR3: CASSQAGLAGVGDEQYF
DNA: TGTGCCAGCAGCCAAGCGGGACTAGCGGGAGTTGGGGACGAGCAGTACTTC

D: TRBD1
J: TRBJ2-7
size: many
V: TRBV7-9
length: 18
CDR3: CASSPHTNRGGSFYEQYF
DNA: TGTGCCAGCAGCCCCCACACTAACCGAGGGGGCTCTTTTTACGAGCAGTACTTC

D: TRBD2
J: TRBJ2-5
size: NA
V: TRBV6-6
length: 15
CDR3: CASSFPRGDQETQYF
DNA: TGTGCCAGCAGTTTCCCGCGGGGGGACCAAGAGACCCAGTACTTC

D: NA
J: TRBJ1-5
size: few
V: TRBV2
length: 13
CDR3: CASNQGPNQPQHF
DNA: TGTGCCAGCAACCAGGGTCCCAATCAGCCCCAGCATTTT

D: NA
J: TRBJ1-6
size: NA
V: TRBV11-3
length: 14
CDR3: CASSFTGKNSPLHF
DNA: TGTGCCAGCAGCTTTACAGGGAAGAATTCACCCCTCCACTTT

D: NA
J: TRBJ2-5
size: NA
V: TRBV4-1
length: 13
CDR3: CASSQRQQETQYF
DNA: TGCGCCAGCAGCCAAAGGCAGCAAGAGACCCAGTACTTC

D: NA
J: TRBJ1-2
size: few
V: TRBV28
length: 13
CDR3: CASSRTNGVTLDF
DNA: TGTGCCAGCAGCCGGACAAATGGGGTCACACTCGACTTC

D: NA
J: TRBJ2-1
size: NA
V: TRBV13
length: 16
CDR3: CASSLGRRDSYNEQFF
DNA: TGTGCCAGCAGCTTAGGCCGGAGGGACTCGTACAATGAGCAGTTCTTC

D: TRBD2
J: TRBJ2-2
size: NA
V: TRBV11-2
length: 16
CDR3: CASSFGSGTNTGELFF
DNA: TGTGCCAGCAGCTTTGGTAGCGGGACGAACACCGGGGAGCTGTTTTTT

D: NA
J: TRBJ2-5
size: NA
V: TRBV11-3
length: 15
CDR3: CASSLTSGRFGTQYF
DNA: TGTGCCAGCAGCTTAACCAGCGGTCGTTTTGGGACCCAGTACTTC

D: TRBD1
J: TRBJ1-1
size: NA
V: TRBV4-3
length: 18
CDR3: CASSQAVTRGRLNTEAFF
DNA: TGCGCCAGCAGCCAAGCGGTAACCAGGGGGCGGTTGAACACTGAAGCTTTCTTT

D: TRBD2
J: TRBJ2-3
size: NA
V: TRBV5-5
length: 17
CDR3: CASRNPGLAGESDTQYF
DNA: TGTGCCAGCAGAAACCCCGGACTAGCGGGAGAGTCGGATACGCAGTATTTT

D: TRBD1
J: TRBJ1-1
size: once
V: TRBV11-2
length: 16
CDR3: CASSSRQGYENTEAFF
DNA: TGTGCCAGCAGCTCCCGACAGGGCTATGAGAACACTGAAGCTTTCTTT